The 22 T cell receptor beta chains presented below share a single source sample, sequenced in a study of blood T cell repertoires in COVID-19. Repertoires were generated with immunoSEQ multiplex PCR, while TCRdb's copy carries only in-frame clones and drops some. The sample shows some 500,000 clones, roughly 90% of them seen only once. Material for sequencing was PBMCs or T cells enriched from blood (not recorded which). The receptors were gathered from a woman between 40 and 50 years old who had recovered from COVID-19.

This clone has more than one count but fewer than ten. This chain links TRBV4-1 with TRBJ1-2; D is possibly TRBD1 (6 bases). The germline gives CDR1 MGHRA, CDR2 YSYEKL. V was pared by 1 base and J by 7 bases, with 13 bases between. The CDR3 totals 14 residues. CDR3 loop: CASSQVGQGSGYTF. CDR3 coding DNA: TGCGCCAGCAGCCAAGTAGGCCAGGGGTCTGGCTACACCTTC.

The chain combines TRBV19 with TRBJ1-2; weak D call: TRBD1 (5 bases). The germline V and J ends were trimmed by 4 bases and 2 bases, with 11 bases remaining between them. CDR1 and CDR2 (germline): LNHDA, SQIVND (reference sequence). This CDR3 comprises 14 residues. CDR3 amino acids: CASSNWAGNYGYTF. The CDR3 DNA reads TGTGCCAGTAGTAATTGGGCAGGGAACTATGGCTACACCTTC.

Details on this clone: In the same sample, other DNA sequences code for this CDR3. J is TRBJ1-5 and V is TRBV30, with D unresolved. There are 13 residues in the CDR3. V shed 0 bases and J shed 2 bases, with 5 bases lying between them. Germline V gene data show CDR1 as GTSNPN and CDR2 as SVGIG (reference sequence). The CDR3 sequence is CAWSVRGNQPQHF. The DNA of the CDR3 is TGTGCCTGGAGTGTTCGGGGCAATCAGCCCCAGCATTTT.

The J gene is TRBJ2-3, the V gene TRBV24-1; no firm D call. Germline V lookup: CDR1 KGHDR, CDR2 SFDVKD. Trimming removed 3 bases from V and 5 bases from J, with 11 bases in between. The CDR3 runs to 14 residues. The CDR3: CATSDNTAKDTQYF. In nucleotides, the CDR3 is TGTGCCACCAGTGATAACACAGCAAAAGATACGCAGTATTTT.

The chain has TRBV13 and TRBJ2-7; the D gene is possibly TRBD2 (5 bases). The CDR3 has 15 amino acids. Germline CDR1 is PRHDT and CDR2 is FYEKMQ (reference sequence). Between the trimmed V and J ends, which lost 0 bases and 4 bases, there was a span of 13 bases. The CDR3 nucleotides read TGTGCCAGCAGCTTAGGCGCGTCAGCGGCATACGAGCAGTACTTC. Its protein is CASSLGASAAYEQYF.

The gene calls are TRBV11-2 and TRBJ1-5; D is uncertain. The germline V gene encodes CDR1 SGHAT and CDR2 FQNNGV. This CDR3 has 14 residues. Trimming pared 5 bases from V and 7 bases from J, leaving 15 bases between. As DNA, the CDR3 is TGTGCCAGCAGCCTGTCGTCGGGAACCCAGCCCCAGCATTTT. Translating it yields CASSLSSGTQPQHF.

The chain recombines TRBV5-1 with TRBJ2-5; TRBD1 matches 7 bases. Germline loops: CDR1 SGHRS, CDR2 YFSETQ. J lost 1 base, V lost 3 bases, and 3 bases had no gene match. This CDR3 comprises 14 residues. The CDR3 sequence is CASSSGQPQETQYF. In nucleotides, the CDR3 is TGCGCCAGCAGCTCGGGACAGCCCCAAGAGACCCAGTACTTC.

This CDR3 is CASSMAFGTALFYTF. The CDR3 bases are TGTGCCAGTAGTATGGCTTTTGGGACAGCGTTATTCTACACCTTC. The genes are TRBV19 and TRBJ1-2; 7 bases agree with TRBD1. V lost 3 bases and J lost 10; bases outside the gene matches: 14. From germline, CDR1 is LNHDA and CDR2 SQIVND (reference sequence). The CDR3 has 15 amino acids. The variable domain in full, completed from reference TRBV19 and TRBJ1-2, reads DGGITQSPKYLFRKEGQNVTLSCEQNLNHDAMYWYRQDPGQGLRLIYYSQIVNDFQKGDIAEGYSVSREKKESFPLTVTSAQKNPTAFYLCASSMAFGTALFYTFGSGTRLTVV.

V gene TRBV18 combines with J gene TRBJ1-5; perhaps TRBD1 as D (5 bases). Germline-derived CDR1 and CDR2 are KGHSH and LQKENI. The CDR3 extends over 17 amino acids. Between the trimmed V and J ends, which lost 2 bases and 0 bases, there was a span of 14 bases. CDR3 bases: TGTGCCAGCTCACCAACGGCAGGAGGGACTAGCAATCAGCCCCAGCATTTT. This sequence encodes CASSPTAGGTSNQPQHF.

CDR3 region: CASSLRQGPSQPQHF. The CDR3 bases are TGCGCCAGCAGCCTAAGACAGGGACCCAGTCAGCCCCAGCATTTT. The chain has TRBV5-1 and TRBJ1-5; 7 bases are shared with TRBD1. The CDR3 is made up of 15 amino acids. V gave up 4 bases and J gave up 6 bases; unmatched junction bases: 10. Per germline, CDR1 SGHRS and CDR2 YFSETQ.

The J gene is TRBJ1-2, the V gene TRBV7-2; D might be TRBD1 (6 bases). Per germline, CDR1 SGHTA and CDR2 FQGNSA. CDR3 length: 13 amino acids. The ends were cut back, 6 bases at V and 4 bases at J, with 12 bases in the middle. The CDR3 sequence: CASSTGQIYGYTF. DNA for the CDR3: TGTGCCAGCAGTACCGGACAGATCTATGGCTACACCTTC.

The J gene is TRBJ1-4, the V gene TRBV24-1; D unresolved. V was cut by 7 bases and J by 5 bases, with 16 bases left in between. Germline V gives CDR1 KGHDR, CDR2 SFDVKD. There are 15 residues in the CDR3. Here the CDR3 DNA reads TGTGCCACCAGAGGTTACCGGGTTCCAAATGAAAAACTGTTTTTT. Its translation: CATRGYRVPNEKLFF.

This chain joins TRBV5-4 and TRBJ2-7; TRBD1 might be the D (5 bases). CDR3 length: 15 residues. The V end lost 2 bases, the J end lost 3 bases, and 15 bases lay between the germline ends. Germline assignment: CDR1 SGHNT and CDR2 YYREEE (reference sequence). CDR3 in DNA: TGTGCCAGCAGCTTAAGGGGCGCGGTATTCTACGAGCAGTACTTC. Encoded protein: CASSLRGAVFYEQYF.

The chain joins TRBV5-5 to TRBJ1-5, with a possible D match to TRBD1 (6 bases). The V gene lost 2 bases and the J gene lost 0 bases, with 12 bases spanning the gap. Germline values: CDR1 SGHKS, CDR2 YYEKEE (reference sequence). This CDR3 has 16 amino acids. CDR3 residues: CASSFLGGVSNQPQHF. The CDR3 nucleotides read TGTGCCAGCAGCTTTTTAGGGGGGGTTAGCAATCAGCCCCAGCATTTT.

The V and J genes are TRBV19 and TRBJ2-7; possibly TRBD2 for D (5 bases). V gave up 4 bases and J gave up 7 bases, with 14 bases separating them. Per the germline V gene, CDR1 is LNHDA and CDR2 is SQIVND (reference sequence). The CDR3 extends over 13 amino acids. In DNA form, the CDR3 reads TGTGCCAGTAGTAAAGAGGGCCCCGTGGAGCAGTACTTC. Its protein product is CASSKEGPVEQYF.

This sequence joins TRBV3-1 (or the pseudogene TRBV3-2) and TRBJ1-4, with TRBD1 as a possible D gene (5 bases). Per the germline V gene, CDR1 is LGHDT and CDR2 is YNNKEL (reference sequence). The CDR3 is 11 amino acids. Trimming cost V 4 bases and J 10 bases, with 7 bases left between them. The CDR3 DNA reads as TGTGCCAGCAGCCTAGGGGTAAAACTGTTTTTT. It specifies CASSLGVKLFF.

The chain combines TRBV7-2 with TRBJ2-7; D might be TRBD2 (6 bases). V gave up 1 base and J gave up 6 bases, with 13 bases separating them. Germline V gene lookup returns CDR1 SGHTA and CDR2 FQGNSA. The CDR3 is 14 amino acids. The CDR3 protein is CASSLVAGYGEQYF. CDR3 coding DNA: TGTGCCAGCAGCTTAGTGGCGGGATACGGCGAGCAGTACTTC.

The chain uses TRBV7-9 and TRBJ2-1, with TRBD1 matching over 8 bases. This CDR3 has 16 amino acids. V shed 5 bases, J shed 2 bases, and the junction held 8 bases outside the gene matches. The germline V gene has CDR1 SEHNR and CDR2 FQNEAQ (reference sequence). CDR3 nucleotides: TGTGCCAGCAGCCCCGGACAGGGCAACGCCTACAATGAGCAGTTCTTC. This gives the protein CASSPGQGNAYNEQFF.

The V and J genes are TRBV5-4 and TRBJ2-2; maybe TRBD1 (6 bases). V lost 2 bases, J lost 4 bases, and 6 bases lay in between. The CDR3 is 13 residues long. Germline V lookup: CDR1 SGHNT, CDR2 YYREEE (reference sequence). The CDR3: CASSLGGTGELFF. The DNA of the CDR3 is TGTGCCAGCAGCTTAGGGGGCACCGGGGAGCTGTTTTTT.

The chain employs TRBV6-5 and TRBJ2-1; 9 nucleotides agree with TRBD1. The V gene end was trimmed by 4 bases and the J gene end by 4 bases; junction bases not matched to a gene: 5. Germline V gene lookup returns CDR1 MNHEY and CDR2 SVGAGI. The CDR3 has 15 amino acids. The CDR3 region has the DNA TGTGCCAGCAGTTTCCCGGGACAGGGATACAATGAGCAGTTCTTC. It yields the protein CASSFPGQGYNEQFF.

J is TRBJ2-1 and V is TRBV9; 10 positions agree with TRBD2. Germline CDR1 reads SGDLS; CDR2 reads YYNGEE. The CDR3 sequence is 16 residues long. The ends lost 0 bases at V and 8 bases at J; junction bases unmatched: 8. CDR3 in DNA: TGTGCCAGCAGCGTAGTATTCGGGCTAGCGGGAGATGAGCAGTTCTTC. This codes for CASSVVFGLAGDEQFF.

This chain connects TRBV21-1 to TRBJ1-1. TRBV21-1 is tagged as a pseudogene. The CDR3 contains 17 residues. Written as DNA, the CDR3 is TGTGCCAGCAGCATGGAAAAGGCTGAGAGGCAGAACACTGAAGCTTTCTTT. Its protein is CASSMEKAERQNTEAFF.